The T cell receptor (beta chain) described here comes from a study of PD-L1 blockade in urothelial cancer. For the study at large: Males with bladder-origin urothelial cancer made up about 90% of the roughly 29 patients. Between 0 and 3 chemotherapy regimens preceded treatment for each patient. Blood analyses occurred 3 weeks (second dose) and 6 weeks post treatment start.

V shed 4 bases and J shed 0 bases, with 15 bases lying between them. Germline loops: CDR1 SGHDN, CDR2 FVKESK. The CDR3 has 16 amino acids. Profiling relied on immunoSEQ multiplex PCR, and the TCRdb table lists in-frame clones only, not all of them. This table holds 40,000 or so clones, 65% to 90% found once. On this clone: Its antigen is unidentified.

Noted time point: peripheral blood 6 weeks after treatment start. Findings and caveats of the study: Patients with durable benefit had greater blood expansion of tumor-associated TCR clones 3 weeks into treatment.

This receptor was taken from a man aged 60 to 69 with urothelial cancer. The V and J genes are TRBV14 and TRBJ1-1; TRBD1 is a possible D gene (5 bases). The material sequenced was PBMCs, taken around atezolizumab (anti-PD-L1) treatment. This CDR3 reads CASSPQRGTLNTEAFF. CDR3 nucleotide sequence: TGTGCCAGCAGCCCTCAACGCGGGACGCTGAACACTGAAGCTTTCTTT. Combining the CDR3 with reference TRBV14 and TRBJ1-1 gives the whole variable domain EAGVTQFPSHSVIEKGQTVTLRCDPISGHDNLYWYRRVMGKEIKFLLHFVKESKQDESGMPNNRFLAERTGGTYSTLKVQPAELEDSGVYFCASSPQRGTLNTEAFFGQGTRLTVV.